This T cell receptor beta chain came from a study of cytomegalovirus exposure and HLA in healthy donors. Study-wide results and limits: Cytomegalovirus-associated status was assigned to some 160 TCR beta chains. Donor immune exposure was known only as CMV serostatus. A later analysis associated roughly 15,000 TCR beta sequences with HLA alleles at a 0.05 false discovery rate.

The CDR3 is made up of 15 amino acids. Trimming took off 3 bases at V and 1 base at J, with 12 bases between the two ends. Germline V lookup: CDR1 KGHSH, CDR2 LQKENI. PCR employed 60 Vbeta and 13 Jbeta primers. Clones were sequenced by immunoSEQ multiplex PCR, and TCRdb holds only the in-frame ones, with some missing. This table has approximately 220,000 clones, roughly 88% appearing once. A note on this clone: Its antigen is undetermined.

This chain joins TRBV18 and TRBJ1-1, with a possible D match to TRBD1 (6 bases). The TCR was taken from a boy aged 2 to 10 in good health and CMV-seronegative. The sequenced material came from PBMCs. CDR3 coding DNA: TGTGCCAGCTCACCGACACAGGGACCGAACACTGAAGCTTTCTTT. Amino acid sequence: CASSPTQGPNTEAFF.